The source of this TCR beta chain is a study of lymphopenia after photon versus proton radiotherapy. Regarding the study as a whole: Oligoclonal CD8+ Temra expansion after nadir drove photon patients' diversity drop.

This clone was found once. Antigen unknown. Profiled with immunoSEQ multiplex PCR; TCRdb holds only in-frame clones, not every one. The sample lists approximately 53,000 clones; more than 90% were seen once. V gave up 1 base and J gave up 4 bases, with 13 bases separating them. There are 15 residues in the CDR3. CDR1 and CDR2 from the germline V gene are SGHTA and FQGNSA. The material sequenced was peripheral blood, taken from a patient treated with photon-based radiotherapy. This TCR came from a woman in her thirties or forties with cholangiocarcinoma. The V call is TRBV7-2, the J call TRBJ1-1; D may be TRBD1 (5 bases). Written as DNA, the CDR3 is TGTGCCAGCAGCTTAGAACGTCCGGGGGGCACTGAAGCTTTCTTT. Encoded protein: CASSLERPGGTEAFF.